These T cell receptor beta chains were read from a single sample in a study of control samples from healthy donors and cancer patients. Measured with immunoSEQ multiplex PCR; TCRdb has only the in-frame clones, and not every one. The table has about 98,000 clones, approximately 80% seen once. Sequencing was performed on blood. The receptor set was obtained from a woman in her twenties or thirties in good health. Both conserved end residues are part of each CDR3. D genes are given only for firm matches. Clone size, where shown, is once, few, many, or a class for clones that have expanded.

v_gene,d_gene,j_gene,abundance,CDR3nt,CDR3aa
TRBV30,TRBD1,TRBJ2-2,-,TGTGCCTGGAAAGGACAGGGGGCAGGCGGGGAGCTGTTTTTT,CAWKGQGAGGELFF
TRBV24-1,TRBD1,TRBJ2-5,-,TGTGCCACCAGTTGGAACAGGGGAGAGACCCAGTACTTC,CATSWNRGETQYF
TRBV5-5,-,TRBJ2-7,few,TGTGCCAGCAGCCCGGGACTCGCCTCCTACGAGCAGTACTTC,CASSPGLASYEQYF
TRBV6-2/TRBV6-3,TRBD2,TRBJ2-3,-,TGTGCCAGCAGTCGTAGCGGGGAGGATACGCAGTATTTT,CASSRSGEDTQYF
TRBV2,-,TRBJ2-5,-,TGTGCCAGCAGACTGAGGGGCAGCGACCAAGAGACCCAGTACTTC,CASRLRGSDQETQYF
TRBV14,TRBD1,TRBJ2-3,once,TGTGCCAGCAGCCAAAGGGGGCCTAGCACAGATACGCAGTATTTT,CASSQRGPSTDTQYF
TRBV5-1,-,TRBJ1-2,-,TGCGCCAGCAGCTTGGGGGAGAAGGGCTACACCTTC,CASSLGEKGYTF
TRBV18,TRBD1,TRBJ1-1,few,TGTGCCAGCTCACCCCCCAGGGGGCGCTTGTGGGAGAACACTGAAGCTTTCTTT,CASSPPRGRLWENTEAFF
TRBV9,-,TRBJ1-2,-,TGTGCCAGCAGCGATACAGGGTCGGACTATGGCTACACCTTC,CASSDTGSDYGYTF
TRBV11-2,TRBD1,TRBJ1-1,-,TGTGCCAGCAGCCCAGGGGGCGGAGGGTTTGCCGCTGAAGCTTTCTTT,CASSPGGGGFAAEAFF
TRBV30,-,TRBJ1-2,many,TGTGCCTGGAGTACCGGGACATCCGGAGGTGGTGGCTACACCTTC,CAWSTGTSGGGGYTF
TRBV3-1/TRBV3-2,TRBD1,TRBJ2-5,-,TGTGCCAGCAGCGGGACAGGTCCCTCAGAGACCCAGTACTTC,CASSGTGPSETQYF
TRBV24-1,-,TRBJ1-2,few,TGTGCCAAAGAAGAGGGCTACACCTTC,CAKEEGYTF
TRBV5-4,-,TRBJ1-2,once,TGTGCCAGCAGCTTTGCGCCAGGGGATGGCTACACCTTC,CASSFAPGDGYTF
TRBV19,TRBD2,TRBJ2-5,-,TGTGCCAGTAGTATGGGGGGGGTTCAGACCCAGTACTTC,CASSMGGVQTQYF
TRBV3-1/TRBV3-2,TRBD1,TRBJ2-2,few,TGTGCCAGCAGGTTAGGGGGCGGATCCACCGGGGAGCTGTTTTTT,CASRLGGGSTGELFF
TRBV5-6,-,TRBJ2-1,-,TGTGCCAGCAGCTTTAAGAGCAGGCAGCAGTTCTTC,CASSFKSRQQFF
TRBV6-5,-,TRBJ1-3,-,TGTGCCAGCAGTCCCGGGTCCACCTCTGGAAACACCATATATTTT,CASSPGSTSGNTIYF
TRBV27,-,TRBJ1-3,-,TGTGCCAGCAGCGCCGGATCGGGGCCAGGAAACACCATATATTTT,CASSAGSGPGNTIYF
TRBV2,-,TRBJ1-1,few,TGTGCCAGCAGTGTCCCAGTTATTGGGACTGAAGCTTTCTTT,CASSVPVIGTEAFF
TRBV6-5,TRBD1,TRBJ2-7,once,TGTGCCAGCATAACGGACAGGGGACTCTGGGGCGAGCAGTACTTC,CASITDRGLWGEQYF
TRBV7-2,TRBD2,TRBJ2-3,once,TGTGCCAGCAGCCGGAGGGCCAGCGGGGGGGCAAATACGCAGTATTTT,CASSRRASGGANTQYF
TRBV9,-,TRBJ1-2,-,TGTGCCAGCAGCGTAGGCGGGGCTAGAGGAGAGGGCTACACCTTC,CASSVGGARGEGYTF
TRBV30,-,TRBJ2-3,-,TGTGCCTGGAGTCGGGACCTTAGCACAGATACGCAGTATTTT,CAWSRDLSTDTQYF
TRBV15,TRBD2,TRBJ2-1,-,TGTGCCACCAGTGCCTACCGGGGGGGTTACAATGAGCAGTTCTTC,CATSAYRGGYNEQFF
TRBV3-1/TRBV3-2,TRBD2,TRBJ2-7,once,TGTGCCAGCAGCCAGGGGGCGGGGGGGACCTACGAGCAGTACTTC,CASSQGAGGTYEQYF
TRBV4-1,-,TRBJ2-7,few,TGCGCCAGCAGCCAAGGATCGGGACTTGTGGAGTACTTC,CASSQGSGLVEYF